These 10 T cell receptor beta chains came from one sample sequenced in a study of vaccination effects on CD4 cells after COVID-19. Within the ViraFEST assay, antigen-specific CD4+ T cells underwent expansion with viral peptide pools prior to sequencing. Cultured cells yielded isolated CD4+ T cells after nine to ten days. The healthy vaccine recipients, who had no prior SARS-CoV-2 infection, showed negative nucleocapsid antibodies. Measured with immunoSEQ multiplex PCR; TCRdb has only the in-frame clones, and not every one. The sample records roughly 52,000 clones, around 67% being singletons. Their antigens are not known. Sequences were derived from CD4+ T cells from PBMCs cultured with SARS-CoV-2 spike peptides, sampled before COVID-19 vaccination. Every receptor here comes from a human donor who received a COVID-19 vaccine.

This chain connects TRBV3-1 (or the pseudogene TRBV3-2) to TRBJ2-1; D unresolved. The CDR3 consists of 16 residues. Germline V gene data show CDR1 as LGHDT and CDR2 as YNNKEL (reference sequence). The V end lost 4 bases, the J end lost 11 bases, and 24 bases lay between the germline ends. The CDR3 protein is CASSPKGLEVSEQQFF. The CDR3 region has the DNA TGTGCCAGCAGCCCTAAAGGGCTCGAGGTCTCTGAGCAGCAGTTCTTC.

The chain links TRBV7-2 to TRBJ2-2; D unclear. CDR1 SGHTA and CDR2 FQGNSA come from the germline V gene. CDR3 size: 14 residues. The germline V and J ends were trimmed by 3 bases and 4 bases, with 9 bases remaining between them. The CDR3 region has the DNA TGTGCCAGCAGCTTTGGGGTGGCCACCGGGGAGCTGTTTTTT. It specifies CASSFGVATGELFF.

The count of this clone is one. V and J are TRBV11-2 and TRBJ1-4; 7 positions match TRBD1. CDR1 SGHAT and CDR2 FQNNGV come from the germline V gene. V trimming: 5 bases; J trimming: 4 bases; junction bases outside the gene matches: 4. The CDR3 extends over 14 amino acids. The CDR3 reads CASSPGQVNEKLFF. The CDR3 DNA follows: TGTGCCAGCAGCCCAGGACAGGTTAATGAAAAACTGTTTTTT.

The V gene is TRBV2, the J gene TRBJ1-4, with D unresolved. Per germline, CDR1 SNHLY and CDR2 FYNNEI. Trimming left V 6 bases short and J 8 bases short, with 10 bases between. This CDR3 has 12 residues. The CDR3 sequence: CASSVQGEKLFF. The CDR3 nucleotides are TGTGCCAGCAGCGTCCAAGGGGAAAAACTGTTTTTT.

The V and J genes are TRBV27 and TRBJ1-6; tentative D call: TRBD1 (5 bases). The length of the CDR3 is 14 residues. The V end was cut by 5 bases, the J end by 6 bases, with 11 bases between. Germline V gene sequence: CDR1 MNHEY, CDR2 SMNVEV (reference sequence). In DNA form, the CDR3 reads TGTGCCAGCAGTGGAGGGCAGGGTAATTCACCCCTCCACTTT. It translates to CASSGGQGNSPLHF.

The rearrangement links TRBV5-1 to TRBJ2-6, with 14 bases lining up with TRBD2. Germline CDR1 and CDR2: SGHRS and YFSETQ. The CDR3 extends over 18 amino acids. The junction had 3 bases not matched to a gene; V was cut back by 4 bases and J by 0 bases. The CDR3 coding sequence is TGCGCCAGCAGCCAAGGACTAGCGGGGGGCTCTGGGGCCAACGTCCTGACTTTC. It yields the protein CASSQGLAGGSGANVLTF.

This chain joins TRBV3-1 (or the pseudogene TRBV3-2) and TRBJ1-5, with D possibly being TRBD1 (6 bases). Deletions cut 6 bases from V and 0 bases from J, with 15 bases between. Germline V gives CDR1 LGHDT, CDR2 YNNKEL (reference sequence). This CDR3 has 16 amino acids. CDR3 DNA sequence: TGTGCCAGCAGTACAGGGACACCTTATAGCAATCAGCCCCAGCATTTT. As protein: CASSTGTPYSNQPQHF.

V is TRBV3-1 (or the pseudogene TRBV3-2) and J is TRBJ1-6, with TRBD1 matching 9 bases. Trimming at V came to 4 bases and at J to 4 bases, leaving 5 bases not matched to a gene. CDR1 and CDR2 from the germline V gene are LGHDT and YNNKEL (reference sequence). CDR3 length: 16 amino acids. DNA of the CDR3: TGTGCCAGCAGCCGTCCGGGACAGGGATATAATTCACCCCTCCACTTT. As protein: CASSRPGQGYNSPLHF.

The CDR3 DNA follows: TGCGCCAGCAGCCCGGGACTAGCGGGTTACAATGAGCAGTTCTTC. Residues: CASSPGLAGYNEQFF. The V gene is TRBV4-1, the J gene TRBJ2-1; TRBD2 aligns across 12 bases. Germline-derived CDR1 and CDR2 are MGHRA and YSYEKL. The CDR3 runs 15 residues. Trimming cost V 4 bases and J 4 bases; bases outside gene matches: 2.

V gene TRBV19 combines with J gene TRBJ1-4; TRBD1 matches at 9 bases. The CDR3 contains 16 residues. The ends lost 4 bases at V and 8 bases at J; junction bases unmatched: 11. In germline, CDR1 is LNHDA, CDR2 SQIVND (reference sequence). In DNA form, the CDR3 reads TGTGCCAGTAGTACGACTAACAGGGGGCTTGGGGAAAAACTGTTTTTT. Its translation is CASSTTNRGLGEKLFF.